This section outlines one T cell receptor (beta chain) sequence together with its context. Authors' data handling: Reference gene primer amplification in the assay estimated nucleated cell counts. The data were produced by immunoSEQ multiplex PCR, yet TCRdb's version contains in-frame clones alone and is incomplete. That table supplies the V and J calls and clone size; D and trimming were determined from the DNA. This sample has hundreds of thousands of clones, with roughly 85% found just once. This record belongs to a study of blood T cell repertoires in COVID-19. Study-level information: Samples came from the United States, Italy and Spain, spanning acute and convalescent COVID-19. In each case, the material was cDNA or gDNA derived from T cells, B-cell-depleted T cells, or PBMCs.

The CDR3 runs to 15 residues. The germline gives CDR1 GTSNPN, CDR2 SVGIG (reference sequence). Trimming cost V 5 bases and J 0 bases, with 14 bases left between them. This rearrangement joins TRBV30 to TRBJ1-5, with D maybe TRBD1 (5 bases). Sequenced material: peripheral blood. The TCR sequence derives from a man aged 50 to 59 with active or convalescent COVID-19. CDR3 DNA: TGTGCCTGGGCAGTACGTGACAGTAGCAATCAGCCCCAGCATTTT. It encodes CAWAVRDSSNQPQHF.